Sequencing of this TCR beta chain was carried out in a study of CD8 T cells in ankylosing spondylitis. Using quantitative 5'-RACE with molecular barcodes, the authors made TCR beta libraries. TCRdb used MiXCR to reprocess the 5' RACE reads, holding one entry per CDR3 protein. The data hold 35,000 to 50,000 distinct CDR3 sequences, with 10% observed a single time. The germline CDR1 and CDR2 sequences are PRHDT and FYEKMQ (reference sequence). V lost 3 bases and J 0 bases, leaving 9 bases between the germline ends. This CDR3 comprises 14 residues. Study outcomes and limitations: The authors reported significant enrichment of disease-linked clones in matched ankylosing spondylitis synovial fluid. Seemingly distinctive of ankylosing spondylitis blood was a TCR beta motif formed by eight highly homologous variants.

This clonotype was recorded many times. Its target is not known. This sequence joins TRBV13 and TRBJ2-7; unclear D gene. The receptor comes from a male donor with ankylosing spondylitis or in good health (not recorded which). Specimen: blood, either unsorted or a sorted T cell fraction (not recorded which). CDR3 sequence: CASSFLDNSYEQYF. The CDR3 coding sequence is TGTGCCAGCAGCTTCCTTGACAACTCCTACGAGCAGTACTTC.